These 10 T cell receptor beta chains were all obtained from the same sample, sequenced in a study of naive and memory T cell subsets (dated by TCRdb to between 2016 and 2019). The paper as a whole reports these results and caveats: Naive repertoires, especially CD8, contained a few larger clonotypes, possibly memory cells re-expressing CD45RA.

The library came from UMI-ligation and nested PCR. The instrument was an Illumina MiSeq. An equimolar mix of two oligonucleotides covering both TRBC1 and TRBC2 was used as the beta constant-region primer. Four rounds of PCR, combining the SP2 primer with nested alpha and beta constant-region primers, were used to amplify the ligated cDNA. The raw public reads went through TCRdb reprocessing: fastp at Q25, MiXCR clone calling, in-frame beta chains kept. Rows with a matching CDR3 protein are joined into one entry that keeps the most common DNA and genes. Counted in this sample were 150,000 or so distinct CDR3 sequences; under 25% of them appeared once. The top ten clonotypes cover less than 0.13% of the sample. Antigen specificity for these receptors is unknown. The sample consisted of naive CD4+ T cells from blood. Per the publication, the cell subset or site label means: naive T cells, CD45RA high CD27+. All receptors derive from a human donor in good health.

The chain links TRBV20-1 to TRBJ2-1; TRBD2 aligns across 11 bases. CDR1 and CDR2 (germline): DFQATT, SNEGSKA (reference sequence). Losses at the gene ends were 6 bases for V and 2 bases for J; bases not matched to a gene: 3. The CDR3 covers 14 residues. As DNA, the CDR3 is TGCAGTGCCAGACTAGCGGGACCCTACAATGAGCAGTTCTTC. It is translated as CSARLAGPYNEQFF.

This clonotype was detected only a few times. The chain joins TRBV29-1 to TRBJ2-5; D is uncertain. Per germline, CDR1 SQVTM and CDR2 ANQGSEA. There are 10 residues in the CDR3. The CDR3 is CRLSFETQYF. CDR3 bases: TGCAGGCTTAGCTTTGAGACCCAGTACTTC.

The chain employs TRBV20-1 and TRBJ2-1, with 12 bases lining up with TRBD2. Germline lookup yields CDR1 DFQATT and CDR2 SNEGSKA (reference sequence). The CDR3 covers 16 residues. Germline trimming cut 3 bases from V and 8 bases from J; bases unmatched to any gene: 11. CDR3 loop: CSASSTSGRRYDEQFF. CDR3 in DNA: TGCAGTGCTAGCTCGACTAGCGGGAGACGGTACGATGAGCAGTTCTTC.

This clonotype was recorded a few times. The genes are TRBV7-8 and TRBJ1-5; 9 bases map to TRBD1. The CDR3 extends over 14 amino acids. The J segment lost 7 bases and the V segment lost 5 bases, leaving 6 bases of the junction unmatched. Germline V CDR1 and CDR2: SGHVS, FQNEAQ. The CDR3 spells CASSIRTGEQPQHF. The CDR3 DNA reads TGTGCCAGCAGCATAAGGACAGGGGAACAGCCCCAGCATTTT.

In its sample, this clonotype was seen a few times. The J gene is TRBJ2-7, the V gene TRBV2; D remains ambiguous. The ends were cut back, 6 bases at V and 6 bases at J, with 15 bases in the middle. Germline assignment: CDR1 SNHLY and CDR2 FYNNEI. The CDR3 spans 13 residues. The CDR3 loop is CASRDPSVVEQYF. CDR3 DNA sequence: TGTGCCAGCAGAGACCCTAGTGTGGTCGAGCAGTACTTC.

This chain connects TRBV7-9 to TRBJ2-1; 9 bases are shared with TRBD2. With 4 bases clipped from V and 6 bases from J, the junction kept 7 bases outside the gene matches. This CDR3 comprises 15 residues. Germline CDR1 is SEHNR and CDR2 is FQNEAQ (reference sequence). The CDR3 spells CASSSLAGKVNEQFF. The CDR3 DNA sequence: TGTGCCAGCAGCTCGCTAGCGGGAAAGGTCAATGAGCAGTTCTTC.

The V gene is TRBV4-3, the J gene TRBJ1-4; D is ambiguous. Germline V CDR1 and CDR2: LGHNA, YSLEER. Trimming left V 0 bases short and J 5 bases short, with 16 bases between. CDR3 length equals 17 residues. In DNA, the CDR3 is TGCGCCAGCAGCCAAGATCCGGCGCGTGCGGGGAATGAAAAACTGTTTTTT. It encodes CASSQDPARAGNEKLFF.

This clonotype was observed a handful of times. The rearrangement links TRBV29-1 to TRBJ1-6, with a possible D match to TRBD1 (5 bases). Germline CDR1 and CDR2: SQVTM and ANQGSEA. The CDR3 is made up of 14 amino acids. V was pared by 5 bases and J by 6 bases, with 14 bases between. CDR3: CSVQRGDSNSPLHF. The CDR3 DNA is TGCAGCGTTCAGCGAGGGGATAGTAATTCACCCCTCCACTTT.

The chain recombines TRBV20-1 with TRBJ1-2; 10 nucleotides line up with TRBD1. The CDR3 has 12 amino acids. With V trimmed by 5 bases and J by 10 bases, 7 bases remained unmatched. Germline-derived CDR1 and CDR2 are DFQATT and SNEGSKA (reference sequence). This chain's CDR3 is CSALTGGFDYTF. In nucleotides, the CDR3 is TGCAGTGCTCTGACAGGGGGCTTTGACTACACCTTC.

This rearrangement joins TRBV28 to TRBJ1-4, with a weak D call TRBD1 (5 bases). Per germline, CDR1 MDHEN and CDR2 SYDVKM. V shed 7 bases and J shed 8 bases, with 11 bases lying between them. The CDR3 loop spans 12 amino acids. In DNA, the CDR3 is TGTGCCAGCACCGGGGCCTACGAAAAACTGTTTTTT. This translates into CASTGAYEKLFF.